This note documents a single TCR beta chain sequence. The sample is drawn from a study of T cell responses to AZD1222 COVID-19 vaccine. This table comes from immunoSEQ multiplex PCR, and its TCRdb copy is limited to in-frame clones, with some not included. The table records 45,000 to 60,000 clones, roughly 86% of them present only once. V dropped 4 bases and J dropped 0 bases, with 13 bases sitting between them. The CDR3 contains 17 residues. Germline V gene sequence: CDR1 MDHEN, CDR2 SYDVKM. The material was peripheral blood, obtained on day 0 of AZD1222 vaccination. The chain has TRBV28 and TRBJ2-6, with D unclear. The source is an adult in good health. The CDR3 coding sequence is TGTGCCAGCAGTTCCTCGGGCTGGCCCTCTGGGGCCAACGTCCTGACTTTC. Amino acid sequence: CASSSSGWPSGANVLTF.